The 32 T cell receptor beta chains below were found in one sample sequenced in a study of T cells after yellow fever vaccination. In TCRdb, the 5' RACE reads were re-called with MiXCR into one record per CDR3 protein. Altogether some 320,000 distinct CDR3 sequences are present, 4.1% being singletons, with the ten largest covering around 23%. The input for sequencing was PBMCs, taken 5 days after the yellow fever booster vaccination. The receptors shown here come from a man between 18 and 29 years old who received the YFV17D yellow fever vaccine.

This clonotype was seen ten or more times. The V call is TRBV20-1, the J call TRBJ1-3; D is unclear. Germline CDR1 reads DFQATT; CDR2 reads SNEGSKA (reference sequence). The CDR3 has 13 residues. Trimming cost V 2 bases and J 1 base, with 6 bases left between them. The CDR3 DNA follows: TGCAGTGCTAGACCGATATCTGGAAACACCATATATTTT. This codes for CSARPISGNTIYF.

The chain links TRBV5-1 to TRBJ2-2; 14 positions agree with TRBD2. Germline values: CDR1 SGHRS, CDR2 YFSETQ. The V segment lost 3 bases and the J segment 1 base; nucleotides outside the gene matches: 5. The CDR3 consists of 18 residues. The CDR3 DNA reads TGCGCCAGCAGCTCGGGACTAGCGGGGGCCTTGAACACCGGGGAGCTGTTTTTT. Translating gives CASSSGLAGALNTGELFF.

There are a few counts of this clonotype. The chain joins TRBV7-9 to TRBJ1-2; no clear D. Trimming took off 8 bases at V and 1 base at J, with 5 bases between the two ends. Per the germline V gene, CDR1 is SEHNR and CDR2 is FQNEAQ (reference sequence). The CDR3 sequence is 11 residues long. In DNA, the CDR3 is TGTGCCAGCGGTCATAACTATGGCTACACCTTC. Its protein is CASGHNYGYTF.

This clonotype showed up just a few times. The chain uses TRBV11-2 and TRBJ1-2; D remains unclear. CDR1 is SGHAT and CDR2 is FQNNGV in the germline V gene. The length of the CDR3 is 14 residues. The V and J ends lost 0 bases and 6 bases respectively, with 11 bases between them. CDR3 nucleotide sequence: TGTGCCAGCAGCTTAGATTGGTTTGGCCATGGCTACACCTTC. Translated: CASSLDWFGHGYTF.

The table lists this clonotype with a few counts. The rearrangement links TRBV20-1 to TRBJ2-7; the D is unclear. With 1 base removed from V and 0 bases from J, the gap between germline ends came to 1 base. The CDR3 loop spans 11 amino acids. Germline V gene lookup returns CDR1 DFQATT and CDR2 SNEGSKA (reference sequence). The CDR3 DNA is TGCAGTGCTAGAGGCTCCTACGAGCAGTACTTC. Amino acids: CSARGSYEQYF.

This clonotype was seen more than once but under ten times. V usage is TRBV18 and J usage is TRBJ2-3, with D maybe TRBD2 (7 bases). From germline, CDR1 is KGHSH and CDR2 LQKENI. CDR3 length: 15 amino acids. Trimming left V 3 bases short and J 2 bases short, with 12 bases between. CDR3 loop: CASSPLGGHTDTQYF. CDR3 sequence (DNA): TGTGCCAGCTCACCCCTCGGGGGGCACACAGATACGCAGTATTTT.

This clonotype was counted between two and nine times. The chain joins TRBV4-1 to TRBJ1-1, with TRBD1 as a possible D gene (5 bases). V was trimmed by 4 bases and J by 0 bases, leaving 9 bases between them. This CDR3 comprises 14 residues. Germline V lookup: CDR1 MGHRA, CDR2 YSYEKL. The DNA for the CDR3 is TGCGCCAGCAGCCGTGGGACCATGAACACTGAAGCTTTCTTT. This codes for CASSRGTMNTEAFF.

This clonotype showed up many times. The genes are TRBV7-8 and TRBJ2-6; D ambiguous. CDR1 and CDR2 from the germline V gene are SGHVS and FQNEAQ. This CDR3 is built from 19 residues. With 5 bases removed from V and 0 bases from J, the gap between germline ends came to 20 bases. The CDR3 nucleotides read TGTGCCAGCAGCCCCCGAAGGGTAGCTCCCGCCTCTGGGGCCAACGTCCTGACTTTC. It is translated as CASSPRRVAPASGANVLTF.

On this clonotype itself: One end of the junction is discordant with germline, which a read error may explain. The rearrangement joins TRBV5-4 to TRBJ2-1; 15 bases line up with TRBD2. Germline V gene data show CDR1 as SGHNT and CDR2 as YYREEE (reference sequence). This CDR3 spans 16 amino acids. CDR3 amino acids: CASSSGLAGGYSEQFF. DNA of the CDR3: TGTGCCAGCAGCTCCGGACTAGCGGGGGGGTACAGTGAGCAGTTCTTC.

The J gene is TRBJ2-1, the V gene TRBV6-1; a possible D gene is TRBD2 (5 bases). Trimming took 7 bases from V and 2 from J, leaving 6 bases between them. Germline assignment: CDR1 MNHNS and CDR2 SASEGT. This CDR3 has 12 amino acids. The CDR3 bases are TGTGCCAGCAAGGAGGCCTACAATGAGCAGTTCTTC. It codes for CASKEAYNEQFF.

This chain connects TRBV7-2 to TRBJ2-5; 7 nucleotides line up with TRBD1. The CDR3 loop spans 15 amino acids. The V gene's germline CDR1 is SGHTA and CDR2 FQGNSA. Trimming removed 4 bases from V and 2 bases from J; junction bases left unmatched: 7. The CDR3 DNA sequence: TGTGCCAGCAGCTGGAACAGGGGCGAGCAAGAGACCCAGTACTTC. Its translation is CASSWNRGEQETQYF.

This clonotype was seen ten or more times. This sequence joins TRBV27 and TRBJ2-2; no clear D gene. Per the germline V gene, CDR1 is MNHEY and CDR2 is SMNVEV (reference sequence). Trimming removed 6 bases from V and 0 bases from J, with 11 bases in between. CDR3 length: 15 residues. CDR3 in DNA: TGTGCCAGCAGCACAAGTCTTACGAACACCGGGGAGCTGTTTTTT. This encodes CASSTSLTNTGELFF.

This clonotype was seen many times. The rearrangement uses TRBV12-5 and TRBJ1-1; D uncertain. The ends were cut back, 1 base at V and 0 bases at J, with 9 bases in the middle. In germline, CDR1 is LGHNT, CDR2 FRNRAP. The CDR3 has 15 amino acids. CDR3 sequence reads: CASGLEPTVNTEAFF. The CDR3 DNA reads TGTGCTAGTGGTTTGGAACCTACAGTGAACACTGAAGCTTTCTTT.

This clonotype has only a few counts. The rearrangement uses TRBV5-1 and TRBJ1-1; no reliable D call. The CDR3 covers 13 residues. Trimming removed 4 bases at V and 4 bases at J, with 11 bases between. Germline CDR1 and CDR2: SGHRS and YFSETQ. The CDR3 reads CASSRTRITEAFF. As DNA, the CDR3 is TGCGCCAGCAGCCGGACTAGAATCACTGAAGCTTTCTTT.

This clonotype occurred a few times. This chain joins TRBV7-6 and TRBJ2-7, with D possibly matching TRBD1 (6 bases). V lost 5 bases to trimming and J lost 7 bases, with 18 bases between them. The CDR3 extends over 14 amino acids. Germline CDR1 and CDR2: SGHVS and FNYEAQ. The CDR3 protein is CASSIQDRPGEQYF. The CDR3, as DNA: TGTGCCAGCAGCATCCAAGACAGGCCGGGGGAGCAGTACTTC.

The chain employs TRBV19 and TRBJ1-1; D unresolved. Trimming took off 5 bases at V and 7 bases at J, with 8 bases between the two ends. The CDR3 extends over 11 amino acids. Per the germline V gene, CDR1 is LNHDA and CDR2 is SQIVND (reference sequence). For the CDR3, the DNA is TGTGCCAGTAGTTACAGACTTGAAGCTTTCTTT. This sequence encodes CASSYRLEAFF. Using reference TRBV19 and TRBJ1-1 for the parts outside the CDR3, the full variable domain is DGGITQSPKYLFRKEGQNVTLSCEQNLNHDAMYWYRQDPGQGLRLIYYSQIVNDFQKGDIAEGYSVSREKKESFPLTVTSAQKNPTAFYLCASSYRLEAFFGQGTRLTVV.

This clonotype has a count of ten or more. This chain joins TRBV25-1 and TRBJ2-7, with D perhaps matching TRBD2 (6 bases). This CDR3 region has 11 residues. Between the trimmed V and J ends, which lost 8 bases and 6 bases, there was a span of 11 bases. Germline V gene lookup returns CDR1 MGHDK and CDR2 SYGVNS. CDR3 amino acids: CASEGGAEQYF. DNA for the CDR3: TGTGCCAGCGAGGGAGGTGCCGAGCAGTACTTC.

This clonotype was recorded at least ten times. The V gene is TRBV30, the J gene TRBJ1-4, with 7 bases fitting TRBD1. Trimming removed 0 bases from V and 10 bases from J; junction bases left unmatched: 5. The CDR3 covers 13 residues. From germline, CDR1 is GTSNPN and CDR2 SVGIG (reference sequence). The CDR3 reads CAWSVQGSGKLFF. For the CDR3, the DNA is TGTGCCTGGAGTGTACAGGGGAGCGGAAAACTGTTTTTT.

There are a few counts of this clonotype. The V and J genes are TRBV7-2 and TRBJ2-1; 10 bases align to TRBD1. Losses at the gene ends were 3 bases for V and 8 bases for J; bases not matched to a gene: 10. Germline V gene sequence: CDR1 SGHTA, CDR2 FQGNSA. There are 16 residues in the CDR3. As DNA, the CDR3 is TGTGCCAGCAGCTTCCCTCCACGGACAGGGGGGCATGAGCAGTTCTTC. Translated: CASSFPPRTGGHEQFF. The variable domain in full, completed from reference TRBV7-2 and TRBJ2-1, reads GAGVSQSPSNKVTEKGKDVELRCDPISGHTALYWYRQSLGQGLEFLIYFQGNSAPDKSGLPSDRFSAERTGGSVSTLTIQRTQQEDSAVYLCASSFPPRTGGHEQFFGPGTRLTVL.

In this sample, this clonotype turned up a few times. The gene calls are TRBV12-3 or TRBV12-4 and TRBJ1-5; D perhaps matches TRBD1 (5 bases). The CDR3 covers 13 residues. The V end was cut by 5 bases, the J end by 5 bases, with 10 bases between. CDR3: CASSLKGYQPQHF. For the CDR3, the DNA is TGTGCCAGCAGTCTAAAGGGGTATCAGCCCCAGCATTTT.

This chain uses TRBV9 with TRBJ2-3; D possibly corresponds to TRBD2 (6 bases). V lost 0 bases, J lost 4 bases, and 12 bases lay in between. CDR1 and CDR2 from the germline V gene are SGDLS and YYNGEE. The CDR3 spans 15 residues. The CDR3 nucleotides are TGTGCCAGCAGCGTAGGGGGGGTCCCCCCAGATACGCAGTATTTT. Translating it yields CASSVGGVPPDTQYF.

This clonotype was seen only a few times. CDR3 protein: CASSPAVGRVYEQYF. The DNA for the CDR3 is TGTGCCAGCTCACCTGCTGTCGGACGAGTTTACGAGCAGTACTTC. The chain couples TRBV18 to TRBJ2-7; D is undetermined. Trimming took 3 bases from V and 4 from J, leaving 16 bases between them. The CDR3 runs to 15 residues. Germline CDR1 is KGHSH and CDR2 is LQKENI.

In this sample, this clonotype turned up many times. The chain couples TRBV5-1 to TRBJ2-3; D assignment may be TRBD1 or TRBD2 (5 bases each). The length of the CDR3 is 16 residues. Trimming pared 0 bases from V and 3 bases from J, leaving 14 bases between. Germline values: CDR1 SGHRS, CDR2 YFSETQ. In DNA form, the CDR3 reads TGCGCCAGCAGCTTGGTCGGGGCTAGTATGACAGATACGCAGTATTTT. This gives the protein CASSLVGASMTDTQYF.

There are many counts of this clonotype. The chain has TRBV24-1 and TRBJ2-2; 12 nucleotides match TRBD2. The V gene's germline CDR1 is KGHDR and CDR2 SFDVKD. The junction had 6 bases not matched to a gene; V was cut back by 5 bases and J by 0 bases. The CDR3 runs 18 residues. The CDR3 DNA sequence: TGTGCCACCAGTGGACTAGCGGGGGCCAACACGAACACCGGGGAGCTGTTTTTT. Translating it yields CATSGLAGANTNTGELFF.

This clonotype was seen a handful of times. The chain is built from TRBV12-3 or TRBV12-4 and TRBJ2-5; TRBD1 agrees at 7 bases. This CDR3 spans 14 amino acids. V was pared by 6 bases and J by 3 bases, with 7 bases of the junction left unmatched. The CDR3 region is CASSPPGQKETQYF. The DNA of the CDR3 is TGTGCCAGCAGCCCCCCGGGACAGAAAGAGACCCAGTACTTC.

CDR3 protein: CASSEDSRASQPQHF. The CDR3 DNA reads TGTGCCAGTTCCGAGGACAGTCGGGCATCTCAGCCCCAGCATTTT. The chain has TRBV19 and TRBJ1-5, with TRBD1 as a possible D gene (6 bases). Germline-derived CDR1 and CDR2 are LNHDA and SQIVND (reference sequence). The CDR3 covers 15 residues. Deletions cut 8 bases from V and 6 bases from J, with 20 bases between.

The table lists this clonotype with a few counts. This chain joins TRBV4-2 and TRBJ1-4; no clear D gene. Trimming shortened V by 0 bases and J by 8 bases, and 16 bases separated the two germline ends. This CDR3 comprises 16 residues. In germline, CDR1 is LGHNA, CDR2 YNFKEQ. The CDR3 DNA reads TGTGCCAGCAGCCAAGATCTTCTGGACGAGGAGGAAAAACTGTTTTTT. Translating gives CASSQDLLDEEEKLFF.

This clonotype has a count of ten or more. V usage is TRBV4-3 and J usage is TRBJ2-3; 7 bases are shared with TRBD2. V lost 0 bases and J lost 0; bases outside the gene matches: 3. From germline, CDR1 is LGHNA and CDR2 YSLEER. This CDR3 has 16 amino acids. DNA of the CDR3: TGCGCCAGCAGCCAAGACCTAGCGGTTAGCACAGATACGCAGTATTTT. Its protein is CASSQDLAVSTDTQYF.

This clonotype was detected many times. The V gene is TRBV7-2, the J gene TRBJ1-4; D is possibly TRBD1 (6 bases). Germline lookup yields CDR1 SGHTA and CDR2 FQGNSA. V was pared by 5 bases and J by 5 bases, with 12 bases between. This CDR3 has 14 residues. The CDR3 sequence is CASSPDRFNEKLFF. The CDR3 nucleotides are TGTGCCAGCAGCCCGGACAGATTCAATGAAAAACTGTTTTTT. Using reference TRBV7-2 and TRBJ1-4 for the parts outside the CDR3, the full variable domain is GAGVSQSPSNKVTEKGKDVELRCDPISGHTALYWYRQSLGQGLEFLIYFQGNSAPDKSGLPSDRFSAERTGGSVSTLTIQRTQQEDSAVYLCASSPDRFNEKLFFGSGTQLSVL.

There are many counts of this clonotype. The chain uses TRBV5-1 and TRBJ2-5; TRBD1 agrees at 7 bases. V was pared by 0 bases and J by 3 bases, with 2 bases of the junction left unmatched. Germline CDR1 and CDR2: SGHRS and YFSETQ. The CDR3 has 14 amino acids. Written as DNA, the CDR3 is TGCGCCAGCAGCTTGGACAGGGGCGAAGAGACCCAGTACTTC. Protein sequence: CASSLDRGEETQYF.

The gene calls are TRBV29-1 and TRBJ2-2, with 9 bases matching TRBD1. The germline V gene has CDR1 SQVTM and CDR2 ANQGSEA. The V segment lost 4 bases and the J segment 4 bases; nucleotides outside the gene matches: 4. There are 14 residues in the CDR3. The CDR3 sequence is CSVGGTGITGELFF. In DNA form, the CDR3 reads TGCAGCGTTGGAGGGACAGGGATCACCGGGGAGCTGTTTTTT.

The chain is built from TRBV25-1 and TRBJ2-3; D remains unclear. The CDR3 loop spans 16 amino acids. Trimming took 4 bases from V and 4 from J, leaving 18 bases between them. Germline assignment: CDR1 MGHDK and CDR2 SYGVNS. The CDR3 protein is CASSGSYVRRADTQYF. The DNA for the CDR3 is TGTGCCAGCAGTGGATCATATGTTCGCCGGGCAGATACGCAGTATTTT. The full variable domain, in which reference TRBV25-1 and TRBJ2-3 provide the parts outside the CDR3, is EADIYQTPRYLVIGTGKKITLECSQTMGHDKMYWYQQDPGMELHLIHYSYGVNSTEKGDLSSESTVSRIRTEHFPLTLESARPSHTSQYLCASSGSYVRRADTQYFGPGTRLTVL.